Below are 20 T cell receptor delta chains sequenced from a single sample in a study of delta chains in infants with herpesvirus infections. Gamma-chain- and delta-chain-specific primers converted PBMC RNA into TCR cDNA. TCRdb reran clone calling via CATT on the RT-PCR reads. This table holds 750 to 900 delta-chain clones, roughly a sixth found once. This sample comprised peripheral blood, obtained at time point 1 of longitudinal follow-up. These receptors all come from a human donor who was a Ugandan infant, either HIV-exposed or HIV-unexposed (not recorded which).

For this clone: With a far larger clone one base away, a read error is the likely cause. The chain employs TRDV2 and TRDJ3, with TRDD3 matching 7 bases. Here the J gene came from matching the DNA to germline, since TCRdb omits it. The CDR3 covers 16 residues. Germline V gene sequence: CDR1 GEAIGNYY, CDR2 EKD. The J segment lost 2 bases and the V segment lost 0 bases, leaving 0 bases of the junction unmatched. CDR3 sequence (DNA): TGTGCCTGTGACACCGGGGATACCTGGGACACCCGACAGATGTTTTTC. Protein sequence: CACDTGDTWDTRQMFF.

This clone is categorized as large. This rearrangement joins TRDV3 to TRDJ1; 9 bases map to TRDD3. The length of the CDR3 is 17 residues. Germline V gives CDR1 TVYSNPD, CDR2 GDNSRS (reference sequence). V trimming: 0 bases; J trimming: 4 bases; junction bases outside the gene matches: 15. CDR3 DNA: TGTGCCTTTAGCTTCGCACCGCTGGGGGATGGTAACGATAAACTCATCTTT. It codes for CAFSFAPLGDGNDKLIF.

This clone was seen only a few times. A far larger clone is only one base removed, so a read error is likely. This chain connects TRDV2 to TRDJ2; 11 nucleotides align to TRDD3. The CDR3 sequence is 15 residues long. CDR1 and CDR2 (germline): GEAIGNYY, EKD. The CDR3 DNA reads as TGTGCCTGTGACACCGTGGGGGATACGACAGCACGACTCTTCTTT. Amino acids: CACDTVGDTTARLFF.

This clone has just a few counts. It is likely a read error: a sequence one base away is far more abundant. This chain uses TRAV14/DV4 with TRDJ1; TRDD3 aligns across 7 bases. With 2 bases clipped from V and 2 bases from J, the junction kept 17 bases outside the gene matches. The germline V gene has CDR1 TSDPSYG and CDR2 QGSYDQQN (reference sequence). The CDR3 is made up of 19 amino acids. CDR3 sequence (DNA): TGTGCAATGAGAGAGTCACTTTTGCCTGGTGGCTGGGGGACCGATAAACTCATCTTT. It encodes CAMRESLLPGGWGTDKLIF.

As regards this clone: A much bigger clone sits one base away, suggesting this may be a read error. Different DNA sequences within this sample yield the same CDR3. The V gene is TRDV1, the J gene TRDJ1, with D possibly called TRDD2 or TRDD3 (8 bases each). CDR1 and CDR2 from the germline V gene are TSWWSYY and QGS. V dropped 3 bases and J dropped 4 bases, with 45 bases sitting between them. CDR3 size: 25 residues. CDR3 loop: CALGDWPSYKEGTWLGDTECDKLIF. The DNA for the CDR3 is TGTGCTCTTGGGGATTGGCCTTCCTATAAAGAGGGGACTTGGCTGGGGGACACTGAGTGCGATAAACTCATCTTT.

For this clone: This sequence may be a read error, since a much larger clone differs from it by one base. The chain uses TRDV1 and TRDJ1, with D possibly being TRDD3 (7 bases). The length of the CDR3 is 19 residues. In germline, CDR1 is TSWWSYY, CDR2 QGS. Trimming took 4 bases from V and 2 from J, leaving 26 bases between them. The CDR3 nucleotides are TGTGCTCTTGGGGTGTGGTCCGTCCTACTGGGGTTGCAAACCGATAAACTCATCTTT. As protein: CALGVWSVLLGLQTDKLIF.

About this clone: A far more abundant clone sits one base away, making this likely a read error. The rearrangement links TRDV2 to TRDJ1; TRDD3 matches 10 bases. TCRdb leaves out the J gene; it was filled in here by matching the DNA to germline. There are 14 residues in the CDR3. From germline, CDR1 is GEAIGNYY and CDR2 EKD. The V and J ends lost 0 bases and 5 bases, in that order; junction bases with no gene match: 2. The CDR3, as DNA: TGTGCCTGTGACACCGGGGGATACGCAGATAAACTCATCTTT. This codes for CACDTGGYADKLIF.

This clone turned up a few times. This sequence is one base from a far larger clone and is likely a read error. The chain carries TRDV2 and TRDJ3; 7 nucleotides align to TRDD3. Germline lookup yields CDR1 GEAIGNYY and CDR2 EKD. The CDR3 consists of 21 residues. The CDR3 region has the DNA TGTGCCTGTGACACCGCGTGGGCGGGGGATCCCACACCCTGCGACACCCGACAGATGTTTTTC. Its protein is CACDTAWAGDPTPCDTRQMFF.

A word on this clone: This clone may be a read error of a much larger clone one base away. This chain links TRDV1 with TRDJ4, with 8 nucleotides matching TRDD2. CDR1 TSWWSYY and CDR2 QGS come from the germline V gene. The length of the CDR3 is 17 residues. The CDR3 bases are TGTGCTCTTGGGGAACTTATCTTCCTACCCGCTGGGAGACACCTGATCTTT. Protein sequence: CALGELIFLPAGRHLIF.

For this clone: A far larger clone is one base from this, pointing to a likely read error. V usage is TRDV2 and J usage is TRDJ3, with 12 bases identical to TRDD3. The J gene was missing in TCRdb and was found by matching the end of the DNA to germline. The germline gives CDR1 GEAIGNYY, CDR2 EKD. The CDR3 has 21 amino acids. CDR3 DNA sequence: TGTGCCTGCGATACGGCTGGGGGATACGCGATCAGCTCCAGGGACACCCGACAGATGTTTTTC. It translates to CACDTAGGYAISSRDTRQMFF.

The sample holds a few counts of this clone. This is likely an artifact of a read error, given a far larger clone one base away. The chain is built from TRDV2 and TRDJ2; 8 nucleotides align to TRDD3. TCRdb gives no J gene; it was assigned here by matching the DNA to germline. J was trimmed by 0 bases and V by 0 bases; bases with no gene match: 8. Germline V gene sequence: CDR1 GEAIGNYY, CDR2 EKD. The CDR3 totals 18 residues. The CDR3 DNA reads TGTGCCTGTGACACCGCACTGGGGGCCACTTCTTTGACAGCACAACTCTTCTTT. Amino acids: CACDTALGATSLTAQLFF.

By share, this clone ranks as large (0.1 to 1%). The chain employs TRDV3 and TRDJ1; 10 bases agree with TRDD3. Per germline, CDR1 TVYSNPD and CDR2 GDNSRS (reference sequence). The V gene end was trimmed by 2 bases and the J gene end by 1 base; junction bases not matched to a gene: 25. CDR3 size: 21 residues. CDR3 sequence (DNA): TGTGCCTTTCGTCTCTTCTACAATACATTCCTGGGGGATAAAGGCACCGATAAACTCATCTTT. Protein product: CAFRLFYNTFLGDKGTDKLIF.

To note about this clone: One base separates it from a far larger clone, so it is likely a read error. V is TRDV2 and J is TRDJ2; 10 nucleotides align to TRDD3. CDR1 is GEAIGNYY, CDR2 EKD, per germline. This CDR3 has 15 residues. J lost 5 bases, V lost 2 bases, and 4 bases had no gene match. CDR3 DNA: TGTGCCTGTGACATCTTACTGGGGGATACAGCACAACTCTTCTTT. This sequence encodes CACDILLGDTAQLFF.

By sample share, this clone is large. The chain uses TRDV1 and TRDJ1, with 8 bases lining up with TRDD3. This CDR3 spans 18 amino acids. The junction had 14 bases not matched to a gene; V was cut back by 3 bases and J by 2 bases. CDR1 and CDR2 (germline): TSWWSYY, QGS. In DNA form, the CDR3 reads TGTGCTCTTGGGGATCTACGTCGGGGGGATAGGGGTACCGATAAACTCATCTTT. Translated, it gives CALGDLRRGDRGTDKLIF.

This clone is categorized as large. V and J are TRDV2 and TRDJ3; D may be TRDD3 (6 bases). The germline V gene encodes CDR1 GEAIGNYY and CDR2 EKD. V lost 0 bases and J 0 bases, leaving 11 bases between the germline ends. There are 18 residues in the CDR3. CDR3 nucleotide sequence: TGTGCCTGTGACACCTGGGGGTCTAGCTCCTGGGACACCCGACAGATGTTTTTC. Translation: CACDTWGSSSWDTRQMFF.

Judged by abundance, this clone is medium-sized. The chain combines TRDV2 with TRDJ3; 11 bases are shared with TRDD3. Germline V lookup: CDR1 GEAIGNYY, CDR2 EKD. V shed 0 bases and J 0 bases; nucleotides not matched to a gene: 3. CDR3 length: 19 residues. CDR3 in amino acids: CACDTVLGDSSWDTRQMFF. CDR3 DNA sequence: TGTGCCTGTGACACCGTACTGGGGGATAGCTCCTGGGACACCCGACAGATGTTTTTC.

In its sample, this clone is large. The chain combines TRDV2 with TRDJ3; 9 bases are shared with TRDD3. The CDR3 sequence is 21 residues long. J gave up 0 bases and V 3 bases, and 14 bases lay outside the gene matches. CDR1 is GEAIGNYY, CDR2 EKD, per germline. CDR3 in DNA: TGTGCCTGTGACCCGGTTAAGAGGACTGGGGGACTCTCCTGGGACACCCGACAGATGTTTTTC. Encoded protein: CACDPVKRTGGLSWDTRQMFF.

Worth noting for this clone: A far larger clone is one base from this, pointing to a likely read error. Distinct nucleotide sequences in the sample also encode this CDR3. V and J are TRDV3 and TRDJ1; 8 positions match TRDD3. The germline V gene encodes CDR1 TVYSNPD and CDR2 GDNSRS (reference sequence). V lost 4 bases to trimming and J lost 0 bases; unmatched junction nucleotides: 34. This CDR3 spans 23 amino acids. The CDR3 bases are TGTGCCTGCCGTCCTATTCCAGCAGTTATAATCACTGGGGGCCCTGAGTACACCGATAAACTCATCTTT. Translated: CACRPIPAVIITGGPEYTDKLIF.

This clone qualifies as large. This chain connects TRDV1 to TRDJ1, with 11 positions matching TRDD3. This CDR3 is 18 amino acids long. From germline, CDR1 is TSWWSYY and CDR2 QGS. J gave up 0 bases and V 6 bases, and 12 bases lay outside the gene matches. CDR3 protein: CALGILGDTIRYTDKLIF. CDR3 in DNA: TGTGCTCTTGGAATCCTGGGGGATACTATAAGGTACACCGATAAACTCATCTTT.

By sample share, this clone is large. J is TRDJ1 and V is TRDV1; 8 bases match TRDD2. The V gene end was trimmed by 4 bases and the J gene end by 1 base; junction bases not matched to a gene: 23. The CDR3 consists of 21 residues. Germline V CDR1 and CDR2: TSWWSYY, QGS. CDR3 sequence reads: CALGVFLPKNGGYGATDKLIF. The DNA of the CDR3 is TGTGCTCTTGGGGTATTCCTTCCTAAGAATGGGGGTTACGGGGCCACCGATAAACTCATCTTT.